These T cell receptor beta chains were read from a single sample in a study of cytomegalovirus exposure and HLA in healthy donors. Assay: immunoSEQ multiplex PCR; the TCRdb copy retains only in-frame clones and omits some. The data show around 150,000 clones, with approximately 72% seen just once and 2% to 2.5% held by the top ten. Material: PBMCs. The receptors were gathered from a female donor in good health and CMV-seronegative. The CDR3 runs from the conserved cysteine through the conserved F or W. The D gene is left open where the match is weak. Clone size, where shown, is once, few, many, or a class for clones that have expanded.

J gene: TRBJ1-2
V gene: TRBV5-1
D gene: TRBD1
clone size: few
CDR3 protein: CASSLGQGYYGYTF
CDR3 DNA: TGCGCCAGCAGCTTAGGACAGGGCTACTATGGCTACACCTTC

J gene: TRBJ2-3
V gene: TRBV13
D gene: .
clone size: .
CDR3 protein: CASSGGDTQYF
CDR3 DNA: TGTGCCAGTAGCGGCGGAGATACGCAGTATTTT

J gene: TRBJ1-3
V gene: TRBV7-9
D gene: .
clone size: .
CDR3 protein: CASSPDSISGNTIYF
CDR3 DNA: TGTGCCAGCAGCCCTGACTCGATCTCCGGAAACACCATATATTTT

J gene: TRBJ1-1
V gene: TRBV4-1
D gene: .
clone size: .
CDR3 protein: CASSQPGTTAFGEAFF
CDR3 DNA: TGCGCCAGCAGCCAACCCGGGACAACCGCCTTCGGTGAAGCTTTCTTT

J gene: TRBJ1-1
V gene: TRBV19
D gene: TRBD1
clone size: .
CDR3 protein: CASSIEGSGQVASEAFF
CDR3 DNA: TGTGCCAGTAGTATAGAAGGTAGTGGACAGGTGGCATCTGAAGCTTTCTTT

J gene: TRBJ1-2
V gene: TRBV18
D gene: TRBD1
clone size: .
CDR3 protein: CASSPPESGGTGGFNYGYTF
CDR3 DNA: TGTGCCAGCTCACCACCAGAAAGTGGCGGGACAGGGGGCTTCAACTATGGCTACACCTTC

J gene: TRBJ2-7
V gene: TRBV10-3
D gene: TRBD2
clone size: few
CDR3 protein: CAISGQSGGAYEQYF
CDR3 DNA: TGTGCCATCAGTGGTCAGAGCGGGGGGGCCTACGAGCAGTACTTC

J gene: TRBJ2-5
V gene: TRBV2
D gene: .
clone size: .
CDR3 protein: CASSLQETQYF
CDR3 DNA: TGTGCCAGCAGTTTACAAGAGACCCAGTACTTC

J gene: TRBJ2-5
V gene: TRBV2
D gene: TRBD2
clone size: .
CDR3 protein: CASSSSPLAGGPGGIETQYF
CDR3 DNA: TGTGCCAGCAGTTCATCTCCCCTAGCGGGGGGGCCAGGGGGTATCGAGACCCAGTACTTC

J gene: TRBJ2-5
V gene: TRBV7-3
D gene: TRBD2
clone size: .
CDR3 protein: CASSLERGGGETQYF
CDR3 DNA: TGTGCCAGCAGCTTAGAGCGGGGGGGAGGAGAGACCCAGTACTTC

J gene: TRBJ1-1
V gene: TRBV19
D gene: .
clone size: .
CDR3 protein: CASSLAGAGTEAFF
CDR3 DNA: TGTGCCAGTAGTCTGGCAGGGGCCGGCACTGAAGCTTTCTTT

J gene: TRBJ1-2
V gene: TRBV30
D gene: .
clone size: once
CDR3 protein: CAWESVRIGGYTF
CDR3 DNA: TGTGCCTGGGAGAGTGTCAGGATTGGCGGCTACACCTTC

J gene: TRBJ1-1
V gene: TRBV27
D gene: .
clone size: .
CDR3 protein: CASSLDRFTEAFF
CDR3 DNA: TGTGCCAGCAGTTTAGACAGGTTCACTGAAGCTTTCTTT

J gene: TRBJ1-1
V gene: TRBV7-3
D gene: .
clone size: .
CDR3 protein: CASSTGPSVEAFF
CDR3 DNA: TGTGCCAGCAGCACCGGCCCGAGCGTTGAAGCTTTCTTT

J gene: TRBJ1-1
V gene: TRBV7-9
D gene: .
clone size: .
CDR3 protein: CASSLSGDLTEAFF
CDR3 DNA: TGTGCCAGCAGCTTATCAGGGGATCTCACTGAAGCTTTCTTT

J gene: TRBJ1-2
V gene: TRBV30
D gene: .
clone size: .
CDR3 protein: CAWSVLAGSSSNYGYTF
CDR3 DNA: TGTGCCTGGAGTGTACTTGCAGGCTCCTCCTCTAACTATGGCTACACCTTC

J gene: TRBJ1-2
V gene: TRBV5-4
D gene: .
clone size: .
CDR3 protein: CASSLEQGKAYGYTF
CDR3 DNA: TGTGCCAGCAGCTTGGAGCAGGGGAAAGCCTATGGCTACACCTTC

J gene: TRBJ1-1
V gene: TRBV14
D gene: TRBD1
clone size: .
CDR3 protein: CASSHRQGGTEAFF
CDR3 DNA: TGTGCCAGCAGCCATAGGCAGGGGGGAACTGAAGCTTTCTTT

J gene: TRBJ1-2
V gene: TRBV6-5
D gene: TRBD1
clone size: .
CDR3 protein: CASSYSRGTTYGYTF
CDR3 DNA: TGTGCCAGCAGTTACTCCAGGGGGACAACCTATGGCTACACCTTC

J gene: TRBJ2-3
V gene: TRBV2
D gene: TRBD2
clone size: .
CDR3 protein: CASSGSGASTDTQYF
CDR3 DNA: TGTGCCAGCAGTGGGAGCGGGGCTAGCACAGATACGCAGTATTTT

J gene: TRBJ1-6
V gene: TRBV5-6
D gene: TRBD1
clone size: .
CDR3 protein: CASSLVQGVDSPLHF
CDR3 DNA: TGTGCCAGCAGCTTGGTTCAGGGGGTGGATTCACCCCTCCACTTT

J gene: TRBJ2-2
V gene: TRBV28
D gene: .
clone size: .
CDR3 protein: CASSRTGWGELFF
CDR3 DNA: TGTGCCAGCAGCCGTACAGGGTGGGGGGAGCTGTTTTTT

J gene: TRBJ2-2
V gene: TRBV18
D gene: .
clone size: .
CDR3 protein: CASSTGSIGELFF
CDR3 DNA: TGTGCCAGCTCCACAGGGTCGATCGGGGAGCTGTTTTTT

J gene: TRBJ2-2
V gene: TRBV4-1
D gene: .
clone size: .
CDR3 protein: CASRRRQRWDTGELFF
CDR3 DNA: TGCGCCAGCAGACGCCGACAGCGATGGGACACCGGGGAGCTGTTTTTT

J gene: TRBJ2-3
V gene: TRBV10-3
D gene: TRBD1
clone size: .
CDR3 protein: CAISDRGVTDTQYF
CDR3 DNA: TGTGCCATCTCAGACAGGGGGGTCACAGATACGCAGTATTTT

J gene: TRBJ2-7
V gene: TRBV9
D gene: TRBD2
clone size: .
CDR3 protein: CASSPGRLAGVYEQYF
CDR3 DNA: TGTGCCAGCAGCCCCGGGCGACTAGCGGGAGTCTACGAGCAGTACTTC

J gene: TRBJ1-1
V gene: TRBV27
D gene: TRBD1
clone size: .
CDR3 protein: CASSFRQGKTEAFF
CDR3 DNA: TGTGCCAGCAGTTTTCGACAGGGGAAAACTGAAGCTTTCTTT

J gene: TRBJ2-7
V gene: TRBV27
D gene: .
clone size: .
CDR3 protein: CASSFTGTDEQYF
CDR3 DNA: TGTGCCAGCAGTTTCACAGGGACCGACGAGCAGTACTTC

J gene: TRBJ2-3
V gene: TRBV30
D gene: TRBD2
clone size: .
CDR3 protein: CAWRLAGSSTDTQYF
CDR3 DNA: TGTGCCTGGAGGCTAGCGGGATCAAGCACAGATACGCAGTATTTT

J gene: TRBJ1-6
V gene: TRBV25-1
D gene: .
clone size: .
CDR3 protein: CASRGGDNSPLHF
CDR3 DNA: TGTGCCAGCCGAGGCGGAGATAATTCACCCCTCCACTTT

J gene: TRBJ1-3
V gene: TRBV7-9
D gene: TRBD1
clone size: .
CDR3 protein: CASSPLSGTGSSGNTIYF
CDR3 DNA: TGTGCCAGCAGCCCGCTCTCCGGGACAGGGAGCTCTGGAAACACCATATATTTT

J gene: TRBJ2-3
V gene: TRBV5-4
D gene: TRBD1
clone size: .
CDR3 protein: CASSFQTGTDTQYF
CDR3 DNA: TGTGCCAGCAGCTTCCAGACAGGGACAGATACGCAGTATTTT

J gene: TRBJ2-1
V gene: TRBV27
D gene: TRBD2
clone size: .
CDR3 protein: CASSLLAGVYNEQFF
CDR3 DNA: TGTGCCAGCAGTTTATTAGCGGGAGTCTACAATGAGCAGTTCTTC

J gene: TRBJ2-3
V gene: TRBV6-4
D gene: TRBD1
clone size: .
CDR3 protein: CASSAGTGETDTLYF
CDR3 DNA: TGTGCCAGCAGTGCCGGTACAGGGGAAACAGATACGCTGTATTTT

J gene: TRBJ1-4
V gene: TRBV7-9
D gene: .
clone size: .
CDR3 protein: CASSLDTAGNEKLFF
CDR3 DNA: TGTGCCAGCAGCTTGGATACAGCCGGAAATGAAAAACTGTTTTTT

J gene: TRBJ2-5
V gene: TRBV9
D gene: .
clone size: .
CDR3 protein: CASSGGGRQETQYF
CDR3 DNA: TGTGCCAGCAGCGGGGGGGGGCGTCAAGAGACCCAGTACTTC

J gene: TRBJ1-2
V gene: TRBV6-5
D gene: TRBD1
clone size: .
CDR3 protein: CASRKQGAGGYGYTF
CDR3 DNA: TGTGCCAGCAGGAAACAGGGGGCCGGTGGCTATGGCTACACCTTC

J gene: TRBJ1-1
V gene: TRBV30
D gene: TRBD1
clone size: few
CDR3 protein: CAWNLDRGAFF
CDR3 DNA: TGTGCCTGGAACCTGGACAGGGGAGCTTTCTTT

J gene: TRBJ2-1
V gene: TRBV7-9
D gene: TRBD2
clone size: .
CDR3 protein: CASSLASGGANEQFF
CDR3 DNA: TGTGCCAGCAGCTTAGCTAGCGGGGGGGCGAATGAGCAGTTCTTC

J gene: TRBJ2-7
V gene: TRBV18
D gene: TRBD1
clone size: .
CDR3 protein: CASSPITGGEEQYF
CDR3 DNA: TGTGCCAGCTCACCAATCACAGGGGGTGAAGAGCAGTACTTC

J gene: TRBJ1-2
V gene: TRBV5-1
D gene: TRBD1
clone size: .
CDR3 protein: CASSVSRDREGGGYTF
CDR3 DNA: TGCGCCAGCAGCGTCTCCCGGGACAGGGAGGGAGGTGGCTACACCTTC

J gene: TRBJ1-5
V gene: TRBV11-2
D gene: .
clone size: .
CDR3 protein: CASSPRTVDILSNQPQHF
CDR3 DNA: TGTGCCAGCAGCCCGCGGACAGTAGATATCCTTAGCAATCAGCCCCAGCATTTT

J gene: TRBJ2-3
V gene: TRBV2
D gene: TRBD2
clone size: .
CDR3 protein: CASREVAGGWADTQYF
CDR3 DNA: TGTGCCAGCAGAGAAGTAGCGGGAGGTTGGGCAGATACGCAGTATTTT

J gene: TRBJ1-1
V gene: TRBV7-3
D gene: TRBD1
clone size: .
CDR3 protein: CASSPRDSTEAFF
CDR3 DNA: TGTGCCAGCAGCCCTCGGGACAGCACCGAAGCTTTCTTT

J gene: TRBJ2-1
V gene: TRBV10-3
D gene: TRBD2
clone size: .
CDR3 protein: CAISERIAGAPNNHHEQFF
CDR3 DNA: TGTGCCATCAGTGAGCGAATAGCGGGAGCTCCCAACAATCACCATGAGCAGTTCTTC

J gene: TRBJ1-1
V gene: TRBV7-3
D gene: TRBD1
clone size: .
CDR3 protein: CASQKDRGMNTEAFF
CDR3 DNA: TGTGCCAGTCAAAAAGACAGGGGAATGAACACTGAAGCTTTCTTT

J gene: TRBJ2-1
V gene: TRBV5-1
D gene: .
clone size: few
CDR3 protein: CASNSRPGLYNEQFF
CDR3 DNA: TGCGCCAGCAACTCCCGTCCGGGACTCTACAATGAGCAGTTCTTC

J gene: TRBJ2-7
V gene: TRBV6-5
D gene: .
clone size: .
CDR3 protein: CASSRQGYEQYF
CDR3 DNA: TGTGCCAGCAGCCGCCAGGGGTACGAGCAGTACTTC

J gene: TRBJ1-1
V gene: TRBV25-1
D gene: .
clone size: .
CDR3 protein: CASSAVRLGGLVDTEAFF
CDR3 DNA: TGTGCCAGCAGTGCCGTCCGGTTGGGGGGGCTCGTGGACACTGAAGCTTTCTTT

J gene: TRBJ2-1
V gene: TRBV11-2
D gene: .
clone size: .
CDR3 protein: CASSLGGVNEQFF
CDR3 DNA: TGTGCCAGCAGCTTAGGGGGGGTGAATGAGCAGTTCTTC

J gene: TRBJ2-7
V gene: TRBV6-6
D gene: TRBD2
clone size: .
CDR3 protein: CASSYSAGAPPGEQYF
CDR3 DNA: TGTGCCAGCAGTTACTCAGCGGGGGCGCCTCCGGGCGAGCAGTACTTC